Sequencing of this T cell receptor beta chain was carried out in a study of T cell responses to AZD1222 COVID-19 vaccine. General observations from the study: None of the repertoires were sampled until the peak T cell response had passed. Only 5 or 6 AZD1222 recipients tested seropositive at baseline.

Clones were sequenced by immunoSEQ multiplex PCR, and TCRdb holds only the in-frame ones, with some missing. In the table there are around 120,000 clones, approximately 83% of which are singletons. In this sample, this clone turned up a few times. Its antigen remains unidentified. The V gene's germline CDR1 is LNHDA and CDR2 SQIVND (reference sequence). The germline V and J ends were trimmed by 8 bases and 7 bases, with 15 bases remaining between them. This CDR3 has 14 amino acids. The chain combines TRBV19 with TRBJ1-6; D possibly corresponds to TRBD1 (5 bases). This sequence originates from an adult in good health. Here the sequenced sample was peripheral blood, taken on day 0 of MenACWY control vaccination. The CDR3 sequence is CASQPGWGNSPLHF. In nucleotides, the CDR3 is TGTGCCAGTCAACCAGGGTGGGGAAATTCACCCCTCCACTTT.